This is a list of T cell receptor beta chains from one sample in a study of T-cell memory formation after mild COVID-19. TCRdb re-called the 5' RACE reads with MiXCR, one entry per CDR3 protein. This table holds approximately 260,000 distinct CDR3 sequences, about 15% found once. Sequenced: PBMCs or a T cell subset sorted from them (not recorded which). The receptors shown here come from a man aged 18-30 years who had mild COVID-19 (a few samples of this study predate the infection). Cell type and time point are not known. Both conserved end residues are part of each CDR3. D genes are given only for firm matches. Clone sizes are given selectively: once, few, many, or a class where the clone is expanded.

TRBV10-2,14,.,TRBJ2-7,TRBD1,TGCGCCAGCAGAGCCGGGACAGGAAACTACGAGCAGTACTTC,CASRAGTGNYEQYF
TRBV4-2,15,many,TRBJ2-7,TRBD2,TGTGCCAGCAGCCAAGTTGCGGGGGTCTCCTACGAGCAGTACTTC,CASSQVAGVSYEQYF
TRBV4-1,14,few,TRBJ1-6,TRBD1,TGCGCCAGCAGCCCTGGACAGGGGATTTCACCCCTCCACTTT,CASSPGQGISPLHF
TRBV7-2,16,.,TRBJ2-2,TRBD1,TGTGCCAGCAGCTCCTTTCAGGGGGCTACCACCGGGGAGCTGTTTTTT,CASSSFQGATTGELFF
TRBV5-1,17,few,TRBJ1-1,TRBD1,TGCGCCAGCAGCTTCTCCGGGACAGGGAGCGCGGACACTGAAGCTTTCTTT,CASSFSGTGSADTEAFF
TRBV6-5,15,.,TRBJ1-5,.,TGTGCCAGCACCCCCTGGGTCGGTAGCAATCAGCCCCAGCATTTT,CASTPWVGSNQPQHF
TRBV6-1,15,many,TRBJ1-2,TRBD1,TGTGCCAGCAGTGACCCGGGACAGGGGACCTATGGCTACACCTTC,CASSDPGQGTYGYTF
TRBV10-2,19,few,TRBJ2-7,TRBD2,TGCGCCAGCAGTAATATCCGGGACGAAGGACTAGCGGGTGCCTACGAGCAGTACTTC,CASSNIRDEGLAGAYEQYF
TRBV7-9,14,.,TRBJ1-1,.,TGTGCCAGCAGCTTACAGGGGAAGAACACTGAAGCTTTCTTT,CASSLQGKNTEAFF
TRBV18,13,.,TRBJ1-5,.,TGTGCCAGCTCACCAGGGGGAGATCAGCCCCAGCATTTT,CASSPGGDQPQHF
TRBV5-1,16,many,TRBJ2-7,TRBD1,TGCGCCAGCAGCTTGCCTGGACAGGGTGTAATTGGCGAGCAGTACTTC,CASSLPGQGVIGEQYF
TRBV5-1,15,.,TRBJ2-4,.,TGCGCCAGCAGCTTGGCAACAGGGACTGGAAACATTCAGTACTTC,CASSLATGTGNIQYF
TRBV10-3,19,.,TRBJ1-6,.,TGTGCCATCAGTGAGTCTGCACGGGACGGGAGCTCCTATAATTCACCCCTCCACTTT,CAISESARDGSSYNSPLHF
TRBV5-6,16,.,TRBJ1-6,.,TGTGCCAGCAGCCTGAACCCCAGGGGTGGGAATTCACCCCTCCACTTT,CASSLNPRGGNSPLHF
TRBV9,15,few,TRBJ2-1,.,TGTGCCAGCACCCGCGTCCCGGGACGGAGCAATGAGCAGTTCTTC,CASTRVPGRSNEQFF
TRBV7-3,16,.,TRBJ2-1,TRBD2,TGTGCCAGCAGCTTAGGCCCGACTAGCGGGTACAATGAGCAGTTCTTC,CASSLGPTSGYNEQFF
TRBV18,16,.,TRBJ2-1,TRBD2,TGTGCCAGCTCACCAGCTCGCGGTACGGGGGGACTTGAGCAGTTCTTC,CASSPARGTGGLEQFF
TRBV6-5,16,.,TRBJ2-7,.,TGTGCCAGCAGTTACGTAGGGGACCTGGGGGGCTACGAGCAGTACTTC,CASSYVGDLGGYEQYF
TRBV27,15,few,TRBJ2-1,TRBD2,TGTGCCAGCAGTATGAGGACTAGCGGTAACAATGAGCAGTTCTTC,CASSMRTSGNNEQFF
TRBV5-1,16,few,TRBJ2-3,.,TGCGCCAGCAGCTTGAATGGGTGGACAAGCACAGATACGCAGTATTTT,CASSLNGWTSTDTQYF
TRBV6-5,15,.,TRBJ1-3,TRBD1,TGTGCCAGCAGTTGGCAGGGGGCTCTTGGAAACACCATATATTTT,CASSWQGALGNTIYF
TRBV4-1,12,few,TRBJ1-6,.,TGCGCCAGCAGCCTCATCGGGTCACCCCTCCACTTT,CASSLIGSPLHF
TRBV5-1,15,.,TRBJ2-5,.,TGCGCCAGCAGCGGGACGGGGGGCATTGAGGAGACCCAGTACTTC,CASSGTGGIEETQYF
TRBV7-3,14,few,TRBJ2-7,.,TGTGCCAGCAGCCCACAGGGTTGGGACGCCGAGCAGTACTTC,CASSPQGWDAEQYF
TRBV7-9,13,.,TRBJ1-1,.,TGTGCCAGCAGCTTAACGGGTCCCACTGAAGCTTTCTTT,CASSLTGPTEAFF
TRBV5-1,15,few,TRBJ1-4,TRBD1,TGCGCCAGCAGTGACCGGACAGGGGGCGAGGAAAAACTGTTTTTT,CASSDRTGGEEKLFF
TRBV7-3,12,.,TRBJ2-5,.,TGTGCCAGCGGTCCACGTGAAGGGACCCAGTACTTC,CASGPREGTQYF
TRBV7-3,14,.,TRBJ2-2,TRBD1,TGTGCCAGCAGACCCGGACAGGGCACCGGGGAGCTGTTTTTT,CASRPGQGTGELFF
TRBV21-1,17,once,TRBJ1-1,.,TGTGCCAGCAGCAGCCCGGGACAGATACTTATGAACACTGAAGCTTTCTTT,CASSSPGQILMNTEAFF
TRBV7-2,12,.,TRBJ2-4,.,TGTGCCAGCAGCTTAGGGAAAAACATTCAGTACTTC,CASSLGKNIQYF
TRBV4-3,16,.,TRBJ2-1,.,TGCGCCAGCAGCTCCGAACCGGGACCGCGGGCTAATGAGCAGTTCTTC,CASSSEPGPRANEQFF
TRBV12-3/TRBV12-4,14,.,TRBJ2-2,.,TGTGCCAGCAGGCCAGGGTTCAACACCGGGGAGCTGTTTTTT,CASRPGFNTGELFF
TRBV7-9,14,.,TRBJ1-4,.,TGTGCCACCACAGGAGGGAGGACTAATGAAAAACTGTTTTTT,CATTGGRTNEKLFF
TRBV5-1,14,few,TRBJ1-1,.,TGCGCCAGCAGCTTGGGAAAAGCGGAGTCAGGGGCTTTCTTT,CASSLGKAESGAFF
TRBV4-1,13,.,TRBJ2-5,.,TGCGCCAGCAGCCAATTATTTTTGGAGACCCAGTACTTC,CASSQLFLETQYF
TRBV4-2,18,few,TRBJ2-5,.,TGTGCCAGCAGCCAGAAGACGGTCTCCAGGGGGGACCAAGAGAGCCAGTACTTC,CASSQKTVSRGDQESQYF
TRBV12-3/TRBV12-4,16,few,TRBJ1-5,.,TGTGCCAGCAGCACCCCGGGCGTCGGGGTTAATCAGCCCCAGCATTTT,CASSTPGVGVNQPQHF
TRBV11-2,14,.,TRBJ1-1,.,TGTGCCAGCAGCGGGGCGAGATTGAACACTGAAGCTTTCTTT,CASSGARLNTEAFF
TRBV3-1,13,.,TRBJ1-2,.,TGTGCCAGCAGCCGGTTGAGGGCTGGTGGCTACACCTTC,CASSRLRAGGYTF